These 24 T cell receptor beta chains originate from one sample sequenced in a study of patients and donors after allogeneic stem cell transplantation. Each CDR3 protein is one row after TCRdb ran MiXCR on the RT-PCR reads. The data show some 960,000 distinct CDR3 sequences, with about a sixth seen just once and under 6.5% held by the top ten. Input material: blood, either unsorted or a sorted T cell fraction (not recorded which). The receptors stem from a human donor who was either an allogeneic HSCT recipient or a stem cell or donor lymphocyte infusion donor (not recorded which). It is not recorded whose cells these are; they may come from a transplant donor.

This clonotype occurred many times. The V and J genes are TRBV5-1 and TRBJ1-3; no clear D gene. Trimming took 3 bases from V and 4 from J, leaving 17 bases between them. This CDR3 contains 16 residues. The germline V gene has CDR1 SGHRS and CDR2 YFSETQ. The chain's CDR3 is CASSSGASGGGNTIYF. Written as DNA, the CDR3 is TGCGCCAGCAGCTCCGGCGCGTCGGGAGGAGGAAACACCATATATTTT.

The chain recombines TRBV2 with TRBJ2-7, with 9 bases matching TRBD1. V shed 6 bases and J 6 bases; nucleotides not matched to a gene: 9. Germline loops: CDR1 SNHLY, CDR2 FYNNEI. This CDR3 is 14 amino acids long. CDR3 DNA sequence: TGTGCCAGCAGCCTCCGGGACAGGGTCTCCGAGCAGTACTTC. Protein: CASSLRDRVSEQYF.

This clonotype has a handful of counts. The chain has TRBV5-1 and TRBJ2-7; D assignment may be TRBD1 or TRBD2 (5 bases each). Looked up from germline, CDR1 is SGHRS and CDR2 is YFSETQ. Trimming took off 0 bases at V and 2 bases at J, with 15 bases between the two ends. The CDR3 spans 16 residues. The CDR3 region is CASSLAGGTRPYEQYF. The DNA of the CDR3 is TGCGCCAGCAGCTTGGCCGGTGGGACGAGACCCTACGAGCAGTACTTC.

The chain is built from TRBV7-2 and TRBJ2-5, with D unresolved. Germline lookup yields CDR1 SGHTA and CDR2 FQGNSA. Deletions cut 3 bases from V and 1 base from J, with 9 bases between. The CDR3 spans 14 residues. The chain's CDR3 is CASSFSEIQETQYF. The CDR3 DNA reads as TGTGCCAGCAGCTTTTCAGAAATCCAAGAGACCCAGTACTTC.

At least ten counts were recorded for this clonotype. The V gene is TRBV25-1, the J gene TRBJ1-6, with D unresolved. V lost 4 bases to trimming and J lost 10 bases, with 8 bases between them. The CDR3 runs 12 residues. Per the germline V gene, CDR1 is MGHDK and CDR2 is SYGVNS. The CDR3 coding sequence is TGTGCCAGCAGTGCCTCGCTCTCACCCCTCCACTTT. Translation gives CASSASLSPLHF.

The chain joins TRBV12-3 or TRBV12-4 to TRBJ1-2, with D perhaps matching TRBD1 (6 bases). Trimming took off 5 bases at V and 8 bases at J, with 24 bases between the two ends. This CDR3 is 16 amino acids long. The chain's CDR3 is CASSPLDSQTSRGYTF. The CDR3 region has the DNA TGTGCCAGCAGTCCACTGGACAGCCAGACGTCTCGGGGCTACACCTTC.

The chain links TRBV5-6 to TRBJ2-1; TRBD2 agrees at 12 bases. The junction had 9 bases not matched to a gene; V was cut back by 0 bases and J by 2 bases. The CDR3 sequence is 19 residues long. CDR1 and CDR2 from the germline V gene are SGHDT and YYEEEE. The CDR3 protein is CASSLASSGRDGAYNEQFF. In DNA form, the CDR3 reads TGTGCCAGCAGCTTGGCCTCTAGCGGGAGGGATGGGGCCTACAATGAGCAGTTCTTC.

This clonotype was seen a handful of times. The CDR3, as DNA: TGTGCCAGCAGCCCCCGTGGATTAAGGGGGGGCCATGAGACCCAGTACTTC. Translation: CASSPRGLRGGHETQYF. The chain employs TRBV9 and TRBJ2-5, with D possibly TRBD2 on 7 matching bases. Germline CDR1 reads SGDLS; CDR2 reads YYNGEE. CDR3 size: 17 residues. Trimming took off 4 bases at V and 5 bases at J, with 24 bases between the two ends.

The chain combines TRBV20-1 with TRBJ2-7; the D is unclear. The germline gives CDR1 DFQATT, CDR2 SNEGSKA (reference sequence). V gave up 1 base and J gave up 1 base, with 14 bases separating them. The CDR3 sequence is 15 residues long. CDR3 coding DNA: TGCAGTGCTAGAGCTGAGTTCAGAGGATCCTACGAGCAGTACTTC. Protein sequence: CSARAEFRGSYEQYF.

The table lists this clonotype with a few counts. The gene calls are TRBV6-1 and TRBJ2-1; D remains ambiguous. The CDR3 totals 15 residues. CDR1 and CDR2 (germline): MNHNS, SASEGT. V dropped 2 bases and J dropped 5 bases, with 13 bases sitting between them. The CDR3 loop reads CASSESTLADNEQFF. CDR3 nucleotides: TGTGCCAGCAGTGAATCTACCTTAGCCGACAATGAGCAGTTCTTC.

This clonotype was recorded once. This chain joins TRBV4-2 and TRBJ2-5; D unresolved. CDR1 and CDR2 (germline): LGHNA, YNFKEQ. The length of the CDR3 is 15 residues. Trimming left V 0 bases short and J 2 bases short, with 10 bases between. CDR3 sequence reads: CASSQDIPSQETQYF. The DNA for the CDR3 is TGTGCCAGCAGCCAAGATATTCCATCGCAAGAGACCCAGTACTTC.

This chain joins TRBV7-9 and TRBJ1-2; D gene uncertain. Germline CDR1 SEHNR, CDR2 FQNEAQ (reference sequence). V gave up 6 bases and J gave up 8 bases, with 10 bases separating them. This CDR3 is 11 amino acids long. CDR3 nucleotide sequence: TGTGCCAGCAGGGCAGCCGGCGGCTACACCTTC. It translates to CASRAAGGYTF. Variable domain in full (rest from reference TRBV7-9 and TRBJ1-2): DTGVSQNPRHKITKRGQNVTFRCDPISEHNRLYWYRQTLGQGPEFLTYFQNEAQLEKSRLLSDRFSAERPKGSFSTLEIQRTEQGDSAMYLCASRAAGGYTFGSGTRLTVV.

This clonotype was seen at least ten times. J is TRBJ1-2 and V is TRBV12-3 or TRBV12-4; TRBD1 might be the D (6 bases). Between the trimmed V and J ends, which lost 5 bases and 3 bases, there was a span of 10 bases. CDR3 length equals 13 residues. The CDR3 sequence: CASSTGTYYGYTF. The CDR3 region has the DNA TGTGCCAGCAGTACAGGGACCTACTATGGCTACACCTTC.

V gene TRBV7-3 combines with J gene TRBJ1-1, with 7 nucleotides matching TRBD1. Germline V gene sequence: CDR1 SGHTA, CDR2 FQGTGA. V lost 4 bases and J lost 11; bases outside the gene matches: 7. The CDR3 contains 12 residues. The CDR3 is CASSSSDRVAFF. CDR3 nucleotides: TGTGCCAGCAGCTCGTCCGACAGGGTGGCTTTCTTT.

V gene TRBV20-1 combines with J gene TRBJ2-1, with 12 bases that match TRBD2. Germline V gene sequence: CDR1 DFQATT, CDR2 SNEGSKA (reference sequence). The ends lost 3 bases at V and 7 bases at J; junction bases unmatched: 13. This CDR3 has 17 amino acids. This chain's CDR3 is CSASRRKTSGSGNEQFF. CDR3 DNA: TGCAGTGCTAGTCGACGGAAGACTAGCGGGAGTGGGAATGAGCAGTTCTTC.

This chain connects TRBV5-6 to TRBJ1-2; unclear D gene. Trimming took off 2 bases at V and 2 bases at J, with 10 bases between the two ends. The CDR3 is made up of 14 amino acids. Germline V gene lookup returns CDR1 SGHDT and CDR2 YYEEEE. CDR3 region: CASSFQDRNYGYTF. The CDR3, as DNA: TGTGCCAGCAGCTTCCAGGACCGCAACTATGGCTACACCTTC.

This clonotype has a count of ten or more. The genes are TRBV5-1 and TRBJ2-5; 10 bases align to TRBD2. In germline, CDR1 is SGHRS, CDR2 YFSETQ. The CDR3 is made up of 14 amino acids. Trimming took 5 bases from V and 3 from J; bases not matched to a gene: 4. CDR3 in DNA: TGCGCCAGCAGTCGTCTAGCGGGAGAAGAGACCCAGTACTTC. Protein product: CASSRLAGEETQYF.

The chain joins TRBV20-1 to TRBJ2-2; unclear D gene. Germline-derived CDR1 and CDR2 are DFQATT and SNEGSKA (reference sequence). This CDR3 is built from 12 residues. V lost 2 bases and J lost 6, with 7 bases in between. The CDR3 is CSARLGSGELFF. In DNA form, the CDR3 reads TGCAGTGCTAGACTAGGGTCCGGGGAGCTGTTTTTT.

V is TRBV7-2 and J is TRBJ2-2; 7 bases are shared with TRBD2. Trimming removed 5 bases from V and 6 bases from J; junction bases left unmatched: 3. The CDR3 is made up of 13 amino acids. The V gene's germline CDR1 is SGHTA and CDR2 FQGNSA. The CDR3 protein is CASSVRGAGELFF. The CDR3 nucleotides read TGTGCCAGCAGCGTCCGGGGGGCCGGGGAGCTGTTTTTT.

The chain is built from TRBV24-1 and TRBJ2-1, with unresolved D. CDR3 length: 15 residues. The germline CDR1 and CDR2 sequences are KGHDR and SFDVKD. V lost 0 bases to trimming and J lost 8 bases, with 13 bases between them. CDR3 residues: CATSDLQIAVDEQFF. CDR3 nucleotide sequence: TGTGCCACCAGTGATTTGCAAATCGCGGTGGATGAGCAGTTCTTC.

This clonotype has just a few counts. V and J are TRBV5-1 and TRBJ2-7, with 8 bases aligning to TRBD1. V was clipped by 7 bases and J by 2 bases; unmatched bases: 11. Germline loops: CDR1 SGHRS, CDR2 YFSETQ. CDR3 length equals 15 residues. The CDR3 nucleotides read TGCGCCAGCGGATCTCGGACAGGGCTAACCTACGAGCAGTACTTC. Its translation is CASGSRTGLTYEQYF.

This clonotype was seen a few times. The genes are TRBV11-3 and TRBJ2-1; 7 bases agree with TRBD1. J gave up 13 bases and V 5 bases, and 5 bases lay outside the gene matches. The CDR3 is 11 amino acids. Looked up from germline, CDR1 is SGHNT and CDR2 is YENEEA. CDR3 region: CASSPGTVQFF. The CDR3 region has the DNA TGTGCCAGCAGCCCCGGGACAGTTCAGTTCTTC.

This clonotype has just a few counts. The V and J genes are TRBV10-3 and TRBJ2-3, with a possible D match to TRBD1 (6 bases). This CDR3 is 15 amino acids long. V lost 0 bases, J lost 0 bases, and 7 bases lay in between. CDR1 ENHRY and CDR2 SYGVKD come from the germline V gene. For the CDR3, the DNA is TGTGCCATCAGTGAGTCCGACAGGAGCACAGATACGCAGTATTTT. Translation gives CAISESDRSTDTQYF.

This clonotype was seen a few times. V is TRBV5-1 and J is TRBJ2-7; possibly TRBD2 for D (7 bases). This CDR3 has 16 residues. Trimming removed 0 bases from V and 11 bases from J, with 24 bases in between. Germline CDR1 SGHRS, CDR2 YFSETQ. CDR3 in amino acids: CASSLVGGRSKGEEYF. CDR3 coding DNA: TGCGCCAGCAGCTTGGTCGGGGGGCGAAGTAAAGGTGAGGAGTACTTC.